The clone carrying this TCR beta chain was detected ten times or more. A sample of blood taken at first hyperthyroidism diagnosis preceded any ophthalmopathy symptoms. Amplification yielded TCR beta CDR3 regions, with RNA transcripts as the source. In the first-round RT-PCR of the TCR CDR3, the HTBI primer set was used. TCRdb processed the multiplex PCR reads anew with MiXCR; each CDR3 protein has one entry. The top ten clones hold about 33% of a sample with approximately 260,000 distinct CDR3 sequences, about 15% of them seen once. The sample belongs to a study of T cells in Graves' hyperthyroidism and ophthalmopathy. The CDR3 contains 14 residues. Per the germline V gene, CDR1 is DFQATT and CDR2 is SNEGSKA (reference sequence). The ends were cut back, 3 bases at V and 1 base at J, with 10 bases in the middle.

The sequenced sample was blood. The chain employs TRBV20-1 and TRBJ2-1, with D perhaps TRBD2 (6 bases). This clonotype originated in a woman between 45 and 60 years old with Graves' hyperthyroidism that later progressed to Graves' ophthalmopathy. The CDR3: CSASGSRSYNEQFF. The CDR3, as DNA: TGCAGTGCTAGCGGGAGTCGGTCCTACAATGAGCAGTTCTTC.